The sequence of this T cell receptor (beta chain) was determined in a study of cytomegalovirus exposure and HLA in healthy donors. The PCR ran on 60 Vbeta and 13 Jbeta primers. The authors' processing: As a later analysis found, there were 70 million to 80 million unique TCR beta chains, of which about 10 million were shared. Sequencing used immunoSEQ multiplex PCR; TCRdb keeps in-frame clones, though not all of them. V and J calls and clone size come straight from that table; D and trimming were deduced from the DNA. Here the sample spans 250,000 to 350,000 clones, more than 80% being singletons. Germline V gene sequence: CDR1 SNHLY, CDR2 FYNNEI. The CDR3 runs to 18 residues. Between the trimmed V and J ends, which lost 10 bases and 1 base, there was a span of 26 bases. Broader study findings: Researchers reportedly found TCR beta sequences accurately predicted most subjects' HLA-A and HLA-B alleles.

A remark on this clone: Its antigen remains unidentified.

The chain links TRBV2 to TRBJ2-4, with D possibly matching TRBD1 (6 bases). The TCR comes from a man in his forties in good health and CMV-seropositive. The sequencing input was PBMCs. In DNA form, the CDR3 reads TGTGCCACCGCTCCCGGGACACGGACGTTTGGGGCCAAAAACATTCAGTACTTC. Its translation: CATAPGTRTFGAKNIQYF.